Sequencing of this T cell receptor (beta chain) was carried out in a study of blood T cell repertoires in COVID-19. This CDR3 region has 12 residues. Germline-derived CDR1 and CDR2 are SNHLY and FYNNEI. Profiled with immunoSEQ multiplex PCR; TCRdb holds only in-frame clones, not every one. The table includes approximately 210,000 clones, 80% detected once. The TCR comes from a man aged 30 to 39 with acute COVID-19. The chain has TRBV2 and TRBJ2-1, with TRBD1 matching over 10 bases. Sample: PBMCs or T cells enriched from blood (not recorded which). The CDR3 protein is CGGQGSYNEQFF. The CDR3 bases are TGTGGGGGACAGGGGTCCTACAATGAGCAGTTCTTC.